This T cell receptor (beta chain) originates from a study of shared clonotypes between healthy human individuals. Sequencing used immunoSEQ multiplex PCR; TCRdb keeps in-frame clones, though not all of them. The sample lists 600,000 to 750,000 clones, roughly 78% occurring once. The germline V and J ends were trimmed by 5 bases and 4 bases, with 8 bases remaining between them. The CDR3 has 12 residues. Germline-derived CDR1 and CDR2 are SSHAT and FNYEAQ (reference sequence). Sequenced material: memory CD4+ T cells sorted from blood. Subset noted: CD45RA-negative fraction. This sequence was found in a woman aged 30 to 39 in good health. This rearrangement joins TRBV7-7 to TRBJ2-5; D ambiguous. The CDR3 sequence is CASSPMRETQYF. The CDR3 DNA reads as TGTGCCAGCAGCCCGATGCGAGAGACCCAGTACTTC.